The 22 T cell receptor beta chains below all came from one sample that was sequenced in a study of blood T cell repertoires in COVID-19. Profiling relied on immunoSEQ multiplex PCR, and the TCRdb table lists in-frame clones only, not all of them. This table holds more than 45,000 clones, 80% to 90% found once. Sequenced material: peripheral blood. The source is a woman aged 80 or over with acute or convalescent COVID-19.

V gene TRBV11-2 combines with J gene TRBJ2-1; 7 nucleotides match TRBD2. CDR3 size: 15 residues. With 5 bases clipped from V and 3 bases from J, the junction kept 7 bases outside the gene matches. The germline V gene encodes CDR1 SGHAT and CDR2 FQNNGV. Written as DNA, the CDR3 is TGTGCCAGCAGCCCCGACGGCGGGGGCTACAATGAGCAGTTCTTC. Protein: CASSPDGGGYNEQFF.

The genes are TRBV5-1 and TRBJ2-7; 12 bases agree with TRBD2. Germline-derived CDR1 and CDR2 are SGHRS and YFSETQ. Trimming took 3 bases from V and 3 from J; bases not matched to a gene: 4. The CDR3 totals 15 residues. CDR3: CASSSLTSGSYEQYF. CDR3 bases: TGCGCCAGCAGCTCCCTGACTAGCGGGAGCTACGAGCAGTACTTC.

The chain links TRBV6-6 to TRBJ2-7; 14 bases are shared with TRBD2. Per the germline V gene, CDR1 is MNHNY and CDR2 is SVGAGI (reference sequence). V lost 6 bases, J lost 3 bases, and 4 bases stayed unmatched. The CDR3 sequence is 15 residues long. In nucleotides, the CDR3 is TGTGCCAGCAGCACCGGGACTAGCGGGGGCTACGAGCAGTACTTC. It specifies CASSTGTSGGYEQYF.

This clone was seen more than once but under ten times. The chain is built from TRBV5-5 and TRBJ1-6; 7 bases align to TRBD1. This CDR3 spans 14 amino acids. Trimming removed 4 bases from V and 7 bases from J; junction bases left unmatched: 5. The germline CDR1 and CDR2 sequences are SGHKS and YYEKEE (reference sequence). The CDR3 sequence: CASSGRDRNSPLHF. DNA for the CDR3: TGTGCCAGCAGCGGCCGGGACAGAAATTCACCCCTCCACTTT.

The CDR3 region has the DNA TGTGCCACCAGCAAGGAGGTTAGCTACGAGCAGTACTTC. This codes for CATSKEVSYEQYF. V and J are TRBV15 and TRBJ2-7, with D possibly being TRBD2 (5 bases). CDR3 length: 13 residues. The germline V gene encodes CDR1 LNHNV and CDR2 YYDKDF (reference sequence). Trimming took off 4 bases at V and 3 bases at J, with 10 bases between the two ends. The variable domain in full, completed from reference TRBV15 and TRBJ2-7, reads DAMVIQNPRYQVTQFGKPVTLSCSQTLNHNVMYWYQQKSSQAPKLLFHYYDKDFNNEADTPDNFQSRRPNTSFCFLDIRSPGLGDTAMYLCATSKEVSYEQYFGPGTRLTVT.

J is TRBJ1-1 and V is TRBV9, with D hard to call. The length of the CDR3 is 15 residues. The V and J ends lost 0 bases and 0 bases respectively, with 9 bases between them. Germline CDR1 is SGDLS and CDR2 is YYNGEE. The CDR3 spells CASSVDWTVNTEAFF. The CDR3 nucleotides are TGTGCCAGCAGCGTAGACTGGACTGTGAACACTGAAGCTTTCTTT.

This sequence joins TRBV2 and TRBJ1-2; D call uncertain. V dropped 6 bases and J dropped 9 bases, with 8 bases sitting between them. The CDR3 runs 10 residues. Per the germline V gene, CDR1 is SNHLY and CDR2 is FYNNEI. CDR3 sequence reads: CASSLGRYTF. CDR3 DNA sequence: TGTGCCAGCAGCCTCGGTCGCTACACCTTC.

J is TRBJ2-5 and V is TRBV11-2; D might be TRBD2 (5 bases). V gave up 3 bases and J gave up 1 base, with 9 bases separating them. The CDR3 has 14 residues. Germline lookup yields CDR1 SGHAT and CDR2 FQNNGV. The CDR3, as DNA: TGTGCCAGCAGCTTTACGGGGTTCCAAGAGACCCAGTACTTC. The encoded protein is CASSFTGFQETQYF.

This chain uses TRBV7-2 with TRBJ2-7; D perhaps matches TRBD1 (5 bases). The V gene's germline CDR1 is SGHTA and CDR2 FQGNSA. CDR3 length: 15 amino acids. Trimming stripped 2 bases from V and 6 bases from J, with 17 bases between. The CDR3 protein is CASSLLGAVGFEQYF. The CDR3 nucleotides read TGTGCCAGCAGCTTATTAGGGGCAGTGGGTTTCGAGCAGTACTTC. The full variable domain, its missing parts supplied by reference TRBV7-2 and TRBJ2-7, is GAGVSQSPSNKVTEKGKDVELRCDPISGHTALYWYRQSLGQGLEFLIYFQGNSAPDKSGLPSDRFSAERTGGSVSTLTIQRTQQEDSAVYLCASSLLGAVGFEQYFGPGTRLTVT.

This sequence joins TRBV5-1 and TRBJ2-7; D may be TRBD1 (7 bases). The CDR3 loop spans 16 amino acids. Trimming removed 4 bases at V and 7 bases at J, with 24 bases between. CDR1 and CDR2 from the germline V gene are SGHRS and YFSETQ. CDR3 residues: CASSPQTGYRLVEQYF. Written as DNA, the CDR3 is TGCGCCAGCAGCCCTCAGACAGGGTACCGACTAGTTGAGCAGTACTTC.

The genes are TRBV5-8 and TRBJ1-5; no firm D call. Germline V CDR1 and CDR2: SGHTS, YDEGEE. The CDR3 runs to 13 residues. Trimming cost V 1 base and J 5 bases, with 7 bases left between them. CDR3 sequence reads: CASSLLSYQPQHF. The CDR3, as DNA: TGTGCCAGCAGCTTGTTAAGCTATCAGCCCCAGCATTTT.

The chain recombines TRBV5-6 with TRBJ2-1; 9 bases match TRBD1. The CDR3 has 14 residues. The junction had 6 bases not matched to a gene; V was cut back by 3 bases and J by 8 bases. Germline V lookup: CDR1 SGHDT, CDR2 YYEEEE. The CDR3 sequence: CASSWGQGFYEQFF. The CDR3 region has the DNA TGTGCCAGCAGCTGGGGACAGGGCTTCTATGAGCAGTTCTTC.

The chain recombines TRBV7-2 with TRBJ2-5; tentatively, D is TRBD2 (5 bases). CDR1 and CDR2 from the germline V gene are SGHTA and FQGNSA. This CDR3 has 15 amino acids. Trimming cost V 1 base and J 2 bases, with 11 bases left between them. This chain's CDR3 is CASSLGTGRQETQYF. In nucleotides, the CDR3 is TGTGCCAGCAGCTTAGGGACTGGGCGGCAAGAGACCCAGTACTTC.

V is TRBV5-5 and J is TRBJ1-3, with 7 bases lining up with TRBD1. J gave up 0 bases and V 4 bases, and 7 bases lay outside the gene matches. Germline V CDR1 and CDR2: SGHKS, YYEKEE (reference sequence). CDR3 length: 16 residues. The CDR3 region is CASSRVGDSSGNTIYF. The DNA for the CDR3 is TGTGCCAGCAGCCGGGTTGGGGACAGCTCTGGAAACACCATATATTTT.

The V call is TRBV2, the J call TRBJ1-3; 8 bases are shared with TRBD1. There are 17 residues in the CDR3. J gave up 0 bases and V 4 bases, and 8 bases lay outside the gene matches. Germline V CDR1 and CDR2: SNHLY, FYNNEI. CDR3 region: CASSGGTGRSSGNTIYF. The CDR3 nucleotides read TGTGCCAGCAGTGGGGGGACAGGCCGTAGCTCTGGAAACACCATATATTTT.

This sequence joins TRBV5-8 and TRBJ1-5; TRBD1 matches 8 bases. Trimming at V came to 0 bases and at J to 2 bases, leaving 1 base not matched to a gene. From germline, CDR1 is SGHTS and CDR2 YDEGEE. The CDR3 runs to 15 residues. The CDR3 nucleotides are TGTGCCAGCAGCTTGGGGGGACAGGGCAATCAGCCCCAGCATTTT. Translating gives CASSLGGQGNQPQHF.

The chain links TRBV10-3 to TRBJ2-1, with TRBD1 matching 8 bases. Germline V gives CDR1 ENHRY, CDR2 SYGVKD. This CDR3 is built from 16 residues. V lost 2 bases, J lost 2 bases, and 5 bases stayed unmatched. CDR3 residues: CAISEVSGGTYNEQFF. The CDR3 DNA sequence: TGTGCCATCAGTGAGGTGTCAGGGGGCACCTACAATGAGCAGTTCTTC.

This rearrangement joins TRBV6-5 to TRBJ2-2, with D perhaps matching TRBD2 (5 bases). The CDR3 spans 16 residues. The ends were cut back, 2 bases at V and 1 base at J, with 11 bases in the middle. Germline V gives CDR1 MNHEY, CDR2 SVGAGI. Here the CDR3 reads CASSYGWTGNTGELFF. In DNA form, the CDR3 reads TGTGCCAGCAGTTACGGATGGACTGGGAACACCGGGGAGCTGTTTTTT.

The rearrangement joins TRBV30 to TRBJ1-2; 9 bases agree with TRBD1. In germline, CDR1 is GTSNPN, CDR2 SVGIG (reference sequence). J gave up 7 bases and V 3 bases, and 12 bases lay outside the gene matches. This CDR3 region has 15 residues. The CDR3 loop reads CAWRPSLGQGIGYTF. The CDR3 DNA sequence: TGTGCCTGGAGGCCCTCTCTCGGACAGGGGATTGGCTACACCTTC.

This clone came up a few times. The genes are TRBV11-2 and TRBJ2-2, with TRBD2 identical over 11 bases. The CDR3 spans 17 residues. Germline trimming cut 6 bases from V and 1 base from J; bases unmatched to any gene: 7. The V gene's germline CDR1 is SGHAT and CDR2 FQNNGV. The CDR3 sequence: CASRELAGAKNTGELFF. The CDR3 DNA reads TGTGCCAGCAGAGAACTAGCGGGGGCGAAGAACACCGGGGAGCTGTTTTTT.

The count of this clone is one. This chain connects TRBV7-2 to TRBJ1-1; D gene unclear. The germline V gene encodes CDR1 SGHTA and CDR2 FQGNSA. The CDR3 spans 13 residues. With 3 bases removed from V and 1 base from J, the gap between germline ends came to 6 bases. CDR3 amino acids: CASSFNRNTEAFF. CDR3 DNA: TGTGCCAGCAGCTTTAACAGGAACACTGAAGCTTTCTTT.

The table lists this clone with a few counts. The rearrangement links TRBV5-5 to TRBJ2-7; perhaps TRBD1 as D (6 bases). Germline assignment: CDR1 SGHKS and CDR2 YYEKEE (reference sequence). The CDR3 is made up of 15 amino acids. Trimming took off 0 bases at V and 4 bases at J, with 14 bases between the two ends. CDR3 nucleotide sequence: TGTGCCAGCAGCTTGGAGGGGACAAGGCTTTACGAGCAGTACTTC. This translates into CASSLEGTRLYEQYF.